Given below is one T cell receptor (beta chain) in context. This sample is part of a study of blood T cell repertoires in COVID-19. Study as a whole: Whether acute or convalescent, the COVID-19 samples came from the United States, Italy and Spain. PBMCs, B-cell-depleted T cells, or T cells provided the cDNA or gDNA that made up the material.

V trimming: 3 bases; J trimming: 8 bases; junction bases outside the gene matches: 11. The CDR3 extends over 16 amino acids. CDR1 and CDR2 (germline): KGHDR, SFDVKD. In the authors' workflow: Nucleated cell counts were estimated from reference gene primer amplification. The data were produced by immunoSEQ multiplex PCR, yet TCRdb's version contains in-frame clones alone and is incomplete. The DNA was the basis for D and trimming; V, J and clone size are from that table. Of 30,000 to 40,000 clones detected, 90% appear once; the ten largest clones hold less than 30%. This clonotype was obtained from a man in his 60s with active or convalescent COVID-19. The genes are TRBV24-1 and TRBJ2-1, with 8 bases fitting TRBD1. The sample taken for sequencing was peripheral blood. The CDR3 loop reads CATSDRGQGWWDEQFF. For the CDR3, the DNA is TGTGCCACCAGTGATAGAGGACAGGGCTGGTGGGATGAGCAGTTCTTC.